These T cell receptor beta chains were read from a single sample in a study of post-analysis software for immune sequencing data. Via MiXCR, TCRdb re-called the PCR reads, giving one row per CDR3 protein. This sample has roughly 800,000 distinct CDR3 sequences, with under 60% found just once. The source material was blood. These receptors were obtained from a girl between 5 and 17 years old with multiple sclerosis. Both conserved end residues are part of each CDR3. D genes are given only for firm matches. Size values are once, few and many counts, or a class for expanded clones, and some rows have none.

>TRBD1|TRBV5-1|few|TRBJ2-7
CASSATGTGRYEQYF
TGCGCCAGCAGCGCCACCGGGACAGGGAGGTACGAGCAGTACTTC
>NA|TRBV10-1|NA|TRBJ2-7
CASSEYRGLRDEQYF
TGCGCCAGCAGTGAGTATCGCGGGCTTCGCGATGAGCAGTACTTC
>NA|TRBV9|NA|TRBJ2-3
CASSQWWADTQYF
TGTGCCAGCAGCCAGTGGTGGGCAGATACGCAGTATTTT
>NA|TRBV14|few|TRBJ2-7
CASSHHHEQYF
TGTGCCAGCAGCCACCACCACGAGCAGTACTTC
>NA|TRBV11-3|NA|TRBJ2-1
CASSLAGPVSSYNEQFF
TGTGCCAGCAGCTTAGCGGGACCGGTTAGCTCCTACAATGAGCAGTTCTTC
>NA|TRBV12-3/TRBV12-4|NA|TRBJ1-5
CASSLDAGASNQPQHF
TGTGCCAGCAGTTTAGACGCAGGGGCGAGCAATCAGCCCCAGCATTTT
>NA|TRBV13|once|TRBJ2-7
CASSLWRNYEQYF
TGTGCCAGCAGCTTGTGGCGGAACTACGAGCAGTACTTC
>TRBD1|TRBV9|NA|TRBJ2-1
CASSVVPDRGDEQFF
TGTGCCAGCAGCGTAGTCCCGGACAGGGGGGATGAGCAGTTCTTC
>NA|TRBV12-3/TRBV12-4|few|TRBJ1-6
CASSRSRNSPLHF
TGTGCCAGCAGTAGATCCAGGAATTCACCCCTCCACTTT
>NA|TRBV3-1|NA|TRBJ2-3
CASSPDGSSTDTQYF
TGTGCCAGCAGCCCGGACGGTTCTAGCACAGATACGCAGTATTTT
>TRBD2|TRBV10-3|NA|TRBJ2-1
CAILARREGDNEQFF
TGTGCCATCCTAGCTCGGCGGGAGGGTGACAATGAGCAGTTCTTC